This is a list of T cell receptor beta chains from one sample in a study of cytomegalovirus exposure and HLA in healthy donors. Produced via immunoSEQ multiplex PCR; TCRdb's table is partial and in-frame only. The sample carries approximately 290,000 clones, roughly 80% recorded once. Source material: PBMCs. These receptors were collected from a girl between 2 and 10 years old in good health and CMV-seronegative. CDR3s include the opening cysteine and the closing phenylalanine or tryptophan. Each record gives: clone size, D gene, J gene, V gene, CDR3 DNA, CDR3 protein. A D gene is named only where the DNA matches it firmly. Only some rows state a clone size, as once, few, many or a class for expanded clones.

size: .; D: TRBD2; J: TRBJ2-7; V: TRBV13; DNA: TGTGCCAGCAGCTTAGGACTAGCGGGGGGCGAGCAGTACTTC; CDR3: CASSLGLAGGEQYF
size: few; D: TRBD1; J: TRBJ1-2; V: TRBV5-1; DNA: TGCGCCAGCAGCGAAACCGGGACAGCCTATGGCTACACCTTC; CDR3: CASSETGTAYGYTF
size: few; D: .; J: TRBJ1-2; V: TRBV30; DNA: TGTGCCTGGAGTGTGGGGGGAGCCTACTATGGCTACACCTTC; CDR3: CAWSVGGAYYGYTF
size: few; D: .; J: TRBJ2-4; V: TRBV14; DNA: TGTGCCAGCAGCCTACTAGGATTGGACATTCAGTACTTC; CDR3: CASSLLGLDIQYF
size: .; D: .; J: TRBJ1-5; V: TRBV27; DNA: TGTGCCAGCAGTCCCGCCTTCCAGGGTCGAGGTCAGCCCCAGCATTTT; CDR3: CASSPAFQGRGQPQHF
size: .; D: TRBD1; J: TRBJ2-7; V: TRBV5-4; DNA: TGTGCCAGCAGCTTAACCAGGACAGGGGGCTACGAGCAGTACTTC; CDR3: CASSLTRTGGYEQYF
size: .; D: TRBD1; J: TRBJ2-5; V: TRBV10-3; DNA: TGTGCCAGCAGAGGACAGGGTGAGACCCAGTACTTC; CDR3: CASRGQGETQYF
size: .; D: TRBD2; J: TRBJ2-3; V: TRBV7-3; DNA: TGTGCCAGCAGCTTACCCGTTGGACTAGTTGCGGCAGATACGCAGTATTTT; CDR3: CASSLPVGLVAADTQYF
size: .; D: .; J: TRBJ2-7; V: TRBV2; DNA: TGTGCCAGCCCTAGGGACAACCGGATCGAGCAGTACTTC; CDR3: CASPRDNRIEQYF
size: .; D: .; J: TRBJ2-3; V: TRBV5-1; DNA: TGCGCCAGCAGCTTGATCAGCGCAAGCACAGATACGCAGTATTTT; CDR3: CASSLISASTDTQYF
size: few; D: TRBD1; J: TRBJ1-1; V: TRBV6-5; DNA: TGTGCCAGCAGTGACAGGGGCACTGAAGCTTTCTTT; CDR3: CASSDRGTEAFF
size: .; D: TRBD1; J: TRBJ1-1; V: TRBV5-6; DNA: TGTGCCAGCAGCCCGGGACAGGGTGTAACCGGCGCTGAAGCTTTCTTT; CDR3: CASSPGQGVTGAEAFF
size: .; D: .; J: TRBJ2-5; V: TRBV30; DNA: TGTGCCTGGAGTCCGCCCACCGAGCGTCAAGAGACCCAGTACTTC; CDR3: CAWSPPTERQETQYF
size: .; D: .; J: TRBJ1-5; V: TRBV23-1; DNA: TGCGCCAGCAGTCAAAGACAGGATCAGCCCCAGCATTTT; CDR3: CASSQRQDQPQHF
size: .; D: .; J: TRBJ1-1; V: TRBV7-9; DNA: TGTGCCAGCAGTTACGGGGTGAGCCCTGAAGCTTTCTTT; CDR3: CASSYGVSPEAFF
size: .; D: .; J: TRBJ2-7; V: TRBV6-1; DNA: TGTGCCAGCAGTGAAGTTCTCCTAGGATTCTACGAGCAGTACTTC; CDR3: CASSEVLLGFYEQYF
size: .; D: .; J: TRBJ2-1; V: TRBV5-6; DNA: TGTGCCAGCAGCTTCGGGGGGACAGGTCGTGAGCAGTTCTTC; CDR3: CASSFGGTGREQFF
size: .; D: .; J: TRBJ1-2; V: TRBV11-3; DNA: TGTGCCAGCAGCCTTCGGTTGGTTTGCTATGGCTACACCTTC; CDR3: CASSLRLVCYGYTF
size: .; D: TRBD1; J: TRBJ1-2; V: TRBV4-1; DNA: TGCGCCAGCAGCAAACGGGACAGCTATGGCTACACCTTC; CDR3: CASSKRDSYGYTF
size: .; D: TRBD2; J: TRBJ2-4; V: TRBV11-3; DNA: TGTGCCAGCAGCCCGGGGGGGAACATTCAGTACTTC; CDR3: CASSPGGNIQYF
size: .; D: .; J: TRBJ1-5; V: TRBV6-5; DNA: TGTGCCAGCAGTTACTCGGGCAGGGCTGGTCAGCCCCAGCATTTT; CDR3: CASSYSGRAGQPQHF
size: few; D: TRBD1; J: TRBJ1-2; V: TRBV28; DNA: TGTGCCAGCAGCGGACAGGGTTTAGTCTATGGCTACACCTTC; CDR3: CASSGQGLVYGYTF
size: few; D: .; J: TRBJ2-7; V: TRBV5-6; DNA: TGTGCCAGCAGCCTGACAGCCTCCTACGAGCAGTACTTC; CDR3: CASSLTASYEQYF
size: few; D: TRBD2; J: TRBJ2-3; V: TRBV10-3; DNA: TGTGCCATCAGTGAGTCGATCTTAGCGGGGGCGCAGAGAGATCCAGATACGCAGTATTTT; CDR3: CAISESILAGAQRDPDTQYF
size: once; D: TRBD1; J: TRBJ1-2; V: TRBV29-1; DNA: TGCAGCGTTGGTATAGGGGGCTACTATGGCTACACCTTC; CDR3: CSVGIGGYYGYTF
size: .; D: TRBD2; J: TRBJ2-7; V: TRBV6-6; DNA: TGTGCCAGCAGTTCCCCCGGGACTAGACCCTACGAGCAGTACTTC; CDR3: CASSSPGTRPYEQYF
size: .; D: TRBD1; J: TRBJ2-4; V: TRBV7-9; DNA: TGTGCCAGCGAGGGACAGAGCAGGGGGTTGGCCAAAAACATTCAGTACTTC; CDR3: CASEGQSRGLAKNIQYF